Included here is one T cell receptor (beta chain) sequence, with context. Only in-frame clones appear in the TCRdb table, and some are missing; sequencing was by immunoSEQ multiplex PCR. This sample has 150,000 to 200,000 clones, with almost 90% found just once. Germline-derived CDR1 and CDR2 are MNHEY and SVGAGI. Between the trimmed V and J ends, which lost 11 bases and 8 bases, there was a span of 22 bases. This CDR3 is built from 14 residues. This sample was included in a study of control samples from healthy donors and cancer patients. The chain employs TRBV6-5 and TRBJ2-1; D may be TRBD1 (6 bases). Sequencing was carried out using blood. The receptor was isolated from a woman aged 25-40 years in good health. DNA of the CDR3: TGTGCCGGCGTTAGGGCAGGGGATAGCGATGAGCAGTTCTTC. Its translation is CAGVRAGDSDEQFF.